A selection of T cell receptor beta chains follows, all from one sample in a study of T cell clonotyping in hematopoietic cell transplantation. Clones were sequenced by immunoSEQ multiplex PCR, and TCRdb holds only the in-frame ones, with some missing. The table has some 13,000 clones, 80% to 85% seen once; the top ten hold 16%. Material: peripheral blood mononuclear cells, obtained before stem cell transplant. Receptors originate from a man in his 60s with acute myeloid leukemia. Some clones in this sample may be carry-over from other donors' samples. The CDR3 runs from the conserved cysteine through the conserved F or W. The order of the fields is CDR3 DNA, CDR3 protein, D gene, J gene, clone size, V gene. D genes are given only for firm matches. Only some rows state a clone size, as once, few, many or a class for expanded clones.

TGTGCCACCAGCTTAGGGACAGGGGGCAGCGCTGAAGCTTTCTTT,CATSLGTGGSAEAFF,TRBD1,TRBJ1-1,NA,TRBV15
TGTGCCAGCAGCCACCCGGTGGAGTCACTCTCTGGAAACACCATATATTTT,CASSHPVESLSGNTIYF,NA,TRBJ1-3,few,TRBV5-4
TGCGCCAGCCGCTCCGGGGTAGATACGCAGTATTTT,CASRSGVDTQYF,NA,TRBJ2-3,NA,TRBV10-2
TGTGCCTGGGGACGCTTAAATCAGCCCCAGCATTTT,CAWGRLNQPQHF,NA,TRBJ1-5,NA,TRBV30
TGTGCCAGCAGCTTGGGGGACACTGAAGCTTTCTTT,CASSLGDTEAFF,NA,TRBJ1-1,few,TRBV5-6
TGTGCCAGCAGCCAGCAGGGACCACCCACAGATACGCAGTATTTT,CASSQQGPPTDTQYF,NA,TRBJ2-3,NA,TRBV13
TGTGCCAGCAGTGTTTCCGGGACAGAGCTTTATCAGCCCCAGCATTTT,CASSVSGTELYQPQHF,TRBD1,TRBJ1-5,NA,TRBV6-6
TGTGCCAGCAGCTTAGGCGCGTTCGGGGGTACTGAAGCTTTCTTT,CASSLGAFGGTEAFF,NA,TRBJ1-1,NA,TRBV7-6
TGCGCCAGCAGCCGATGGGGGGTTGCGGCTAATGAAAAACTGTTTTTT,CASSRWGVAANEKLFF,NA,TRBJ1-4,NA,TRBV5-1
TGTGCCAGCACTACAGCTTACGAGCAGTACTTC,CASTTAYEQYF,NA,TRBJ2-7,NA,TRBV6-1
TGTGCCAGCAGCCGCCCGGACAGGGGATCGTATGAAAAACTGTTTTTT,CASSRPDRGSYEKLFF,TRBD1,TRBJ1-4,NA,TRBV5-5
TGTGCCAGCAGCCCAACTACAGGGAGTGGGGCCAACGTCCTGACTTTC,CASSPTTGSGANVLTF,NA,TRBJ2-6,NA,TRBV7-3
TGTGCCAGCAGACCCCCAGTGGCGGGGGGTAAGGATACGCAGTATTTT,CASRPPVAGGKDTQYF,TRBD2,TRBJ2-3,NA,TRBV7-2
TGTGCCAGCAGCTTAGGACAGGGGAGGGGATCAACTAATGAAAAACTGTTTTTT,CASSLGQGRGSTNEKLFF,TRBD1,TRBJ1-4,NA,TRBV7-9
TGTGCCAGCAGCATCAAGAGTGGGGGAAGAGCTTTCTTT,CASSIKSGGRAFF,NA,TRBJ1-1,few,TRBV25-1
TGTGCCAGCAGCTTAGTTGGGGGTACGGGAGAGCAGTACTTC,CASSLVGGTGEQYF,NA,TRBJ2-7,few,TRBV7-9
TGCGCCAGCAGCTCACTGGAGTGGAACACTGAAGCTTTCTTT,CASSSLEWNTEAFF,NA,TRBJ1-1,NA,TRBV5-1
TGTGCCAGTAGTATGAGACAGGGGGGTTCCTACGAGCAGTACTTC,CASSMRQGGSYEQYF,TRBD1,TRBJ2-7,NA,TRBV19
TGCAGCGTTGTTGTCGGACAGGCAAATGAAGCTTTCTTT,CSVVVGQANEAFF,TRBD1,TRBJ1-1,NA,TRBV29-1
TGTGCCAGCAGTCCGTGGGGGACAGCCTCGGAGGGCTACACCTTC,CASSPWGTASEGYTF,TRBD1,TRBJ1-2,NA,TRBV7-2
TGTGCCAGCAGCGTGACTAGCGGGGGTTCGAGCTCCTACAATGAGCAGTTCTTC,CASSVTSGGSSSYNEQFF,TRBD2,TRBJ2-1,NA,TRBV9
TGTGCCAGCAGTCGGGAAGGAACTCTCTATGGCTACACCTTC,CASSREGTLYGYTF,NA,TRBJ1-2,NA,TRBV25-1
TGTGCCACTCGACAGGGTTTGGGGTACGGCTACACCTTC,CATRQGLGYGYTF,TRBD1,TRBJ1-2,NA,TRBV6-5
TGTGCCAGCAGGGTGAGGTACGACGCTAATGAAAAACTGTTTTTT,CASRVRYDANEKLFF,NA,TRBJ1-4,few,TRBV5-6
TGTGCCAGCAGCTCCGGACAGGGGCCGACCCAGTACTTC,CASSSGQGPTQYF,TRBD1,TRBJ2-5,NA,TRBV11-3
TGTGCCAGTAGTACCCGGCTTAATGAAAAACTGTTTTTT,CASSTRLNEKLFF,NA,TRBJ1-4,NA,TRBV19
TGTGCCAGCAGCCAAGTTGGCGGGGCCCTAGGCTATGGCTACACCTTC,CASSQVGGALGYGYTF,NA,TRBJ1-2,NA,TRBV14
TGTGCCACGACAGGGGCGGGAGATACGCAGTATTTT,CATTGAGDTQYF,TRBD1,TRBJ2-3,NA,TRBV2
TGTGCCAGCAGCAGTACAGGGGGTCGCACAGATACGCAGTATTTT,CASSSTGGRTDTQYF,TRBD1,TRBJ2-3,NA,TRBV7-2
TGTGCCAGCAGTGCCAGACCGATTAACTATGGCTACACCTTC,CASSARPINYGYTF,NA,TRBJ1-2,NA,TRBV6-1
TGTGCCAGCAGCTTAGCGCGGGACTACGAGCAGTACTTC,CASSLARDYEQYF,NA,TRBJ2-7,NA,TRBV7-9
TGTGCCAGCAGTGGGACAGGGCTTGGCGGAAAACTGTTTTTT,CASSGTGLGGKLFF,TRBD1,TRBJ1-4,once,TRBV25-1
TGTGCCAGCAGCCCCAGCGGCCTCTCCTACGAGCAGTACTTC,CASSPSGLSYEQYF,NA,TRBJ2-7,NA,TRBV9
TGTGCCAGCTCGAAGTGGGGAGAGCAGTACTTC,CASSKWGEQYF,NA,TRBJ2-7,NA,TRBV11-2
TGTGCCAGCAGCTTAACTAGCGGGGGGGCAGGGGCCGGGGAGCTGTTTTTT,CASSLTSGGAGAGELFF,TRBD2,TRBJ2-2,few,TRBV7-2
TGTGCCAGCAGTGTCTCCGGGACAGTGAGCTCCTACGAGCAGTACTTC,CASSVSGTVSSYEQYF,TRBD1,TRBJ2-7,NA,TRBV6-1
TGTGCCAGCAGCCGCAGGGGCCACTCAGATACGCAGTATTTT,CASSRRGHSDTQYF,NA,TRBJ2-3,NA,TRBV13
TGTGCCAGCAGCTTGAGACAGGGTAATTACTTGTCCACTGAAGCTTTCTTT,CASSLRQGNYLSTEAFF,TRBD1,TRBJ1-1,NA,TRBV5-4
TGTGCCAGTAGCGCCACTAGAGGTGAAAAACTGTTTTTT,CASSATRGEKLFF,NA,TRBJ1-4,few,TRBV19
TGTGCCAGCAGCTTAGACGGCAGGGGAGTTGGCTACACCTTC,CASSLDGRGVGYTF,NA,TRBJ1-2,NA,TRBV7-2
TGTGCCTGGAGCGACGCCTCAAATGAGCAGTTCTTC,CAWSDASNEQFF,NA,TRBJ2-1,NA,TRBV30
TGCAGCGTTGGAGTTGCCTTCGATCAGCCCCAGCATTTT,CSVGVAFDQPQHF,NA,TRBJ1-5,NA,TRBV29-1
TGTGCCAGCAGTTATAGCTCTGGAAACACCATATATTTT,CASSYSSGNTIYF,NA,TRBJ1-3,NA,TRBV6-1
TGCGCCACACGGGGGGCCGTTAACAGGGGAATCGACGAGCAGTACTTC,CATRGAVNRGIDEQYF,NA,TRBJ2-7,once,TRBV5-1
TGTGCCAGCCTAGACTGGGCAGGGGGCAACTATGGCTACACCTTC,CASLDWAGGNYGYTF,TRBD1,TRBJ1-2,NA,TRBV6-5
TGTGCCATCAGGATTAGCGGGAGTCTCACAGATACGCAGTATTTT,CAIRISGSLTDTQYF,TRBD2,TRBJ2-3,NA,TRBV10-3
TGTGCCAGCGCGGGACAGTCCCAAGAGACCCAGTACTTC,CASAGQSQETQYF,NA,TRBJ2-5,NA,TRBV2
TGTGCCAGCAGCCGAACCCGACAGGGCGCGGCAACTAATGAAAAACTGTTTTTT,CASSRTRQGAATNEKLFF,TRBD1,TRBJ1-4,NA,TRBV2
TGCAGCGTTGAAAGTGGTAGGGATACGCAGTATTTT,CSVESGRDTQYF,NA,TRBJ2-3,NA,TRBV29-1
TGTGCCAGCAGCCCCGGTAGGGCGAGGGATTCACCCCTCCACTTT,CASSPGRARDSPLHF,NA,TRBJ1-6,once,TRBV5-6
TGCGCCAGCAGTTCGGAAGGGCGAGGCACTGAAGCTTTCTTT,CASSSEGRGTEAFF,NA,TRBJ1-1,NA,TRBV5-1
TGTGCCAGTAGTACCCAGCGGGGGCCCACAGATACGCAGTATTTT,CASSTQRGPTDTQYF,TRBD2,TRBJ2-3,NA,TRBV19